The T cell receptor (beta chain) described here comes from a study of identical twins. Findings and limits, study-wide: Within monozygotic twins, out-of-frame TCR alpha sharing was underestimated by the models. Fewer insertions characterized abundant cord blood beta clonotypes, whereas memory repertoires showed none. The study found weaker excess twin sharing in beta out-of-frame sequences.

V shed 7 bases and J shed 2 bases, with 10 bases lying between them. CDR1 and CDR2 from the germline V gene are MNHNS and SASEGT. The CDR3 covers 13 residues. Via MiXCR, TCRdb re-called the 5' RACE reads, giving one row per CDR3 protein. The sample contains 450,000 or so distinct CDR3 sequences, 13% to 15% of which appear only once. About this clonotype: Its target is unknown.

The same data also went into a second study, on yellow fever vaccine responses in identical twins.

This receptor was taken from a woman aged 18 to 35 in good health. Input material: CD4+ T cells sorted from blood. The genes are TRBV6-1 and TRBJ2-3; D is ambiguous. The CDR3 reads CASKPLYTDTQYF. The CDR3 coding sequence is TGTGCCAGCAAACCCCTATACACAGATACGCAGTATTTT.